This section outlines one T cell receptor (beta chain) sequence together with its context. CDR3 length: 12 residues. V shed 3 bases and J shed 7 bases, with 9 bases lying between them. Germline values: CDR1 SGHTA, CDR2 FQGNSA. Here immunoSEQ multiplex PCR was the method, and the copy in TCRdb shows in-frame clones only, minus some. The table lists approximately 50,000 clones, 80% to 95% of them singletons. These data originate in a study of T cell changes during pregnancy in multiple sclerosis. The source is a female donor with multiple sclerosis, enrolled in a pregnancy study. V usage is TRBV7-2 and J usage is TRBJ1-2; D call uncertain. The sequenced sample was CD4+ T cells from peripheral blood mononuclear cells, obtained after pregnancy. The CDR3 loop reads CASSLMAGGYTF. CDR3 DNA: TGTGCCAGCAGCTTGATGGCAGGTGGCTACACCTTC.